This T cell receptor (beta chain) derives from a study of shared clonotypes between healthy human individuals. As for the study in general: The cohort comprised a couple of women and a few men. Their ages spanned 18 to 49 years. Findings and caveats of the study: Rarefaction curves obtained for sorted subsets showed sequencing incomplete despite large depth.

V lost 2 bases, J lost 6 bases, and 14 bases lay in between. This CDR3 comprises 14 residues. The germline gives CDR1 KGHSH, CDR2 LQKENI. The assay was run at deep level. The repertoire was sequenced with immunoSEQ multiplex PCR; TCRdb's copy has only in-frame clones and lacks some. The data contain approximately 2.5 million clones, 93% of them seen just once; the ten biggest clones take up 0.36%. This clone was seen only once. Antigen specificity is unknown. The CD4+ fraction was divided into a CD45RA+ naive subset and a CD45RA-negative memory subset. Sample: naive CD4+ T cells from PBMCs. Documented subset: CD45RA+ positively selected. The J gene is TRBJ2-7, the V gene TRBV18, with TRBD2 as a possible D gene (6 bases). The sequence came from a man in his late teens or twenties in good health. Some clones in this sample may be carry-over from other donors' samples. The CDR3 protein is CASSPNTLGGEQYF. For the CDR3, the DNA is TGTGCCAGCTCACCAAACACCCTGGGAGGCGAGCAGTACTTC.